This T cell receptor beta chain appears in the sequencing data of a study of blood T cell repertoires in COVID-19. Generated by immunoSEQ multiplex PCR, the TCRdb table keeps only in-frame clones and is missing some. The table shows a few hundred thousand clones, with roughly 86% occurring only once. This clone was detected only once. The germline gives CDR1 MNHNY, CDR2 SVGAGI (reference sequence). Trimming took off 0 bases at V and 5 bases at J, with 10 bases between the two ends. CDR3 length: 15 amino acids. V usage is TRBV6-6 and J usage is TRBJ1-4; a weak D match, TRBD1 (5 bases). This sequence was found in a woman in her forties or fifties with acute or convalescent COVID-19. The sequencing input was peripheral blood. CDR3 nucleotides: TGTGCCAGCAGTTACTCTAGGGGACTAAATGAAAAACTGTTTTTT. Translation: CASSYSRGLNEKLFF.